Listed below are T cell receptor beta chains from one sample, sequenced in a study of cytomegalovirus exposure and HLA in healthy donors. The data were produced by immunoSEQ multiplex PCR, yet TCRdb's version contains in-frame clones alone and is incomplete. The top ten clones hold over 25% of a sample with about 120,000 clones, about 80% of them seen once. The material sequenced was PBMCs. The source is a man aged 55 to 70 in good health and CMV-seropositive. Both conserved end residues are part of each CDR3. A D gene is named only where the DNA matches it firmly.

j_call: TRBJ2-7; d_call: NA; v_call: TRBV5-1; cdr3_aa: CASTVQGSTYEQYF
j_call: TRBJ2-7; d_call: TRBD2; v_call: TRBV2; cdr3_aa: CASSEALAGGGEQYF
j_call: TRBJ2-7; d_call: NA; v_call: TRBV27; cdr3_aa: CASSLWAGGSSYEQYF
j_call: TRBJ2-1; d_call: NA; v_call: TRBV18; cdr3_aa: CASSPPATRNEQFF
j_call: TRBJ1-2; d_call: NA; v_call: TRBV4-1; cdr3_aa: CASSQPTGSVIYGYTF
j_call: TRBJ1-2; d_call: NA; v_call: TRBV6-5; cdr3_aa: CASSYSYQGNYGYTF
j_call: TRBJ2-7; d_call: NA; v_call: TRBV2; cdr3_aa: CASNVPRQFYEQYF
j_call: TRBJ1-3; d_call: NA; v_call: TRBV30; cdr3_aa: CAWSVPGGNTIYF
j_call: TRBJ2-1; d_call: NA; v_call: TRBV4-2; cdr3_aa: CASSQQGSSYNEQFF
j_call: TRBJ1-3; d_call: NA; v_call: TRBV6-1; cdr3_aa: CASSPTGNTIYF
j_call: TRBJ1-6; d_call: TRBD1; v_call: TRBV7-9; cdr3_aa: CASRLAGGSDSPLHF
j_call: TRBJ1-5; d_call: TRBD1; v_call: TRBV30; cdr3_aa: CAWSATRGQGSNQPQHF
j_call: TRBJ2-2; d_call: TRBD2; v_call: TRBV30; cdr3_aa: CAWSVASGWPGELFF
j_call: TRBJ2-7; d_call: TRBD1; v_call: TRBV19; cdr3_aa: CAAGTGLTYEQYF
j_call: TRBJ2-1; d_call: NA; v_call: TRBV6-1; cdr3_aa: CASSEIGSHNEQFF
j_call: TRBJ1-1; d_call: NA; v_call: TRBV5-6; cdr3_aa: CASIRLAGEAFF
j_call: TRBJ1-2; d_call: NA; v_call: TRBV5-1; cdr3_aa: CASGRDTQKYGYTF
j_call: TRBJ2-1; d_call: TRBD2; v_call: TRBV7-6; cdr3_aa: CASSAPGLAGFGEQFF
j_call: TRBJ2-1; d_call: TRBD2; v_call: TRBV19; cdr3_aa: CASSMGDYTPNEQFF
j_call: TRBJ1-5; d_call: NA; v_call: TRBV15; cdr3_aa: CATSRAGDQPQHF
j_call: TRBJ2-3; d_call: TRBD2; v_call: TRBV4-1; cdr3_aa: CASRSSGGHNPTDTQYF
j_call: TRBJ1-5; d_call: NA; v_call: TRBV15; cdr3_aa: CATSRHDGNNQPQHF
j_call: TRBJ1-2; d_call: NA; v_call: TRBV5-6; cdr3_aa: CASSLGVLQGNGYTF
j_call: TRBJ1-2; d_call: TRBD1; v_call: TRBV2; cdr3_aa: CASSGQGAIVYGYTF